The sequence of this T cell receptor beta chain was determined in a study of CD8+ T cells in alopecia areata. Looked up from germline, CDR1 is SGHRS and CDR2 is YFSETQ. V dropped 4 bases and J dropped 3; count of bases not matched to a gene: 16. The CDR3 consists of 18 residues. The treatment: oral pan-JAK inhibitor, 5-10 mg twice daily. Researchers gathered lesional scalp punch biopsies and peripheral blood from patients with alopecia areata. The authors extracted RNA and reverse transcribed it into cDNA as the sequencing template. The table came from immunoSEQ multiplex PCR; TCRdb's copy has only in-frame clones and leaves some out. The sample shows roughly 220,000 clones, roughly 66% of them seen only once.

The chain uses TRBV5-1 and TRBJ2-7, with 10 bases identical to TRBD1. The specimen comprised CD4+ T cells sorted from blood, sampled between weeks 43 and 45, from a patient treated with tofacitinib. This clonotype originated in a human donor with alopecia areata. CDR3 sequence reads: CASSILPGTGEKDYEQYF. CDR3 sequence (DNA): TGCGCCAGCAGCATCCTACCTGGGACAGGGGAAAAAGACTACGAGCAGTACTTC.